These T cell receptor beta chains were read from a single sample in a study of response to subunit inactivated influenza vaccine. One entry per CDR3 protein results from TCRdb running MiXCR on the RT-PCR reads. This table holds hundreds of thousands of distinct CDR3 sequences, 15% to 19% found once. The sequences come from PBMCs from blood, collected less than 13 days after vaccination. The receptors were gathered from a man aged 50-60 years who received an inactivated influenza vaccine. The CDR3 runs from the conserved cysteine through the conserved F or W. A D gene is named only where the DNA matches it firmly. Clone sizes are given selectively: once, few, many, or a class where the clone is expanded.

size: .
D: TRBD1
J: TRBJ2-4
V: TRBV20-1
DNA: TGCAGTGCTCGTGGACAGGGGGTAGCCAAAAACATTCAGTACTTC
CDR3: CSARGQGVAKNIQYF

size: many
D: .
J: TRBJ2-7
V: TRBV6-2/TRBV6-3
DNA: TGTGCCAGCAGTTTGAACATTTACGAGCAGTACTTC
CDR3: CASSLNIYEQYF

size: .
D: .
J: TRBJ2-7
V: TRBV5-1
DNA: TGCGCCAGCAGCTTGGAATCGAGGTACGAGCAGTACTTC
CDR3: CASSLESRYEQYF

size: few
D: .
J: TRBJ1-1
V: TRBV7-9
DNA: TGTGCCAGCATCAAAGGGGGGGGGAACACTGAAGCTTTCTTT
CDR3: CASIKGGGNTEAFF

size: .
D: .
J: TRBJ2-7
V: TRBV15
DNA: TGTGCCACCAGCAGGGCACAGGGCCGCTACGAGCAGTACTTC
CDR3: CATSRAQGRYEQYF

size: few
D: .
J: TRBJ2-5
V: TRBV20-1
DNA: TGCAGTGCTAGCGGGGCTCAAGAGACCCAGTACTTC
CDR3: CSASGAQETQYF

size: .
D: .
J: TRBJ2-1
V: TRBV5-6
DNA: TGTGCCAGCAGTGAAGGGTTTTCCTACAATGAGCAGTTCTTC
CDR3: CASSEGFSYNEQFF

size: .
D: .
J: TRBJ2-3
V: TRBV28
DNA: TGTGCCAGCAGTTTAGTCACCACTGGGGATACGCAGTATTTT
CDR3: CASSLVTTGDTQYF

size: .
D: .
J: TRBJ2-1
V: TRBV4-1
DNA: TGCGCCAGCAGCCTTGTAGGGGGGGCGGGGAAAAATGAGCAGTTCTTC
CDR3: CASSLVGGAGKNEQFF

size: .
D: TRBD2
J: TRBJ2-1
V: TRBV6-1
DNA: TGTGCCAGCAGTCCTTTTCGCGGGGGGAGTAGGTGGTCCTACAATGAGCAGTTCTTC
CDR3: CASSPFRGGSRWSYNEQFF

size: .
D: TRBD1
J: TRBJ2-5
V: TRBV12-3/TRBV12-4
DNA: TGTGCCAGCGCAGGGGGCGGAGAGACCCAGTACTTC
CDR3: CASAGGGETQYF

size: .
D: .
J: TRBJ2-7
V: TRBV20-1
DNA: TGCAGTGCTCCCCCTAGGGACACCTACGAGCAGTACTTC
CDR3: CSAPPRDTYEQYF

size: .
D: TRBD1
J: TRBJ2-7
V: TRBV15
DNA: TGTGCCACCAGCAGACCCGGGACAGGGGGCGGAGAGCAGTACTTC
CDR3: CATSRPGTGGGEQYF

size: few
D: .
J: TRBJ2-5
V: TRBV7-2
DNA: TGTGCCAGCGACGAGGGACGGGGAGAGACCCAGTACTTC
CDR3: CASDEGRGETQYF

size: few
D: .
J: TRBJ2-5
V: TRBV7-9
DNA: TGTGCCAGCAGCCGACTAACAGGATCGAACCAAGAGACCCAGTACTTC
CDR3: CASSRLTGSNQETQYF

size: few
D: TRBD1
J: TRBJ1-2
V: TRBV28
DNA: TGTGCCAGCCGGGACAGGGGGCAGGTCTATGGCTACACCTTC
CDR3: CASRDRGQVYGYTF

size: .
D: .
J: TRBJ2-7
V: TRBV4-1
DNA: TGCGCCAGCAGCCCGCTCTCTGGGGTCTTGAACTACGAGCAGTACTTC
CDR3: CASSPLSGVLNYEQYF

size: .
D: .
J: TRBJ1-6
V: TRBV7-9
DNA: TGTGCCAGCAGCTTAGGTGGTCTGTATAATTCACCCCTCCACTTT
CDR3: CASSLGGLYNSPLHF

size: few
D: .
J: TRBJ2-2
V: TRBV4-2
DNA: TGTGCCAGCAGCCTGCACCGGGGCACCGGGGAGCTGTTTTTT
CDR3: CASSLHRGTGELFF

size: few
D: .
J: TRBJ2-1
V: TRBV5-1
DNA: TGCGCCAGCAGCTTGGACAGGGGAGGCAATGAGCAGTTCTTC
CDR3: CASSLDRGGNEQFF

size: few
D: .
J: TRBJ1-3
V: TRBV11-2
DNA: TGTGCCAGCAGCCCCGGCCGGAGGGGGACTTACTCTGGAAACACCATATATTTT
CDR3: CASSPGRRGTYSGNTIYF

size: many
D: .
J: TRBJ2-1
V: TRBV5-1
DNA: TGCGCCAGCAGCCGGGGGACAGCAAAATACAATGAGCAGTTCTTC
CDR3: CASSRGTAKYNEQFF

size: few
D: .
J: TRBJ2-7
V: TRBV6-6
DNA: TGTGCCAGCAGTTATGTCAGTACCTACGAGCAGTACTTC
CDR3: CASSYVSTYEQYF

size: .
D: .
J: TRBJ2-3
V: TRBV7-2
DNA: TGTGCCAGCAGCTTAGCCCGGACCTCAGGGCTAGGCACAGATACGCAGTATTTT
CDR3: CASSLARTSGLGTDTQYF

size: few
D: .
J: TRBJ2-5
V: TRBV6-5
DNA: TGTGCCAGCAGTTCCACCGGGGGGCTACAAGAGACCCAGTACTTC
CDR3: CASSSTGGLQETQYF

size: once
D: TRBD2
J: TRBJ2-5
V: TRBV4-2
DNA: TGTGCCAGCAGCCAAGGTTCTAGCGGGGAGGGGACCCAGTACTTC
CDR3: CASSQGSSGEGTQYF

size: .
D: TRBD1
J: TRBJ2-7
V: TRBV3-1
DNA: TGTGCCAGCAGCCAAGATTCTAGGGGACAGGGTTTGTACGAGCAGTACTTC
CDR3: CASSQDSRGQGLYEQYF

size: .
D: TRBD1
J: TRBJ2-7
V: TRBV5-1
DNA: TGCGCCAGCAGCGCTGCGGGACAGGGGCTGGACGAGCAGTACTTC
CDR3: CASSAAGQGLDEQYF

size: .
D: .
J: TRBJ2-5
V: TRBV12-3/TRBV12-4
DNA: TGTGCCAGCAGTTCCGGGATGTTCGGGACCCAGTACTTC
CDR3: CASSSGMFGTQYF

size: once
D: TRBD2
J: TRBJ2-5
V: TRBV29-1
DNA: TGCAGCGTCGCGACTAGGACTAGCGGGAGTGAGACCCAGTACTTC
CDR3: CSVATRTSGSETQYF

size: few
D: .
J: TRBJ2-3
V: TRBV27
DNA: TGTGCCAGCAGTCTCTGGGGCGGGGATACGCAGTATTTT
CDR3: CASSLWGGDTQYF

size: few
D: .
J: TRBJ2-5
V: TRBV7-2
DNA: TGTGCCAGCAGCTTAGCGGGGTGGAATCGGGAGACCCAGTACTTC
CDR3: CASSLAGWNRETQYF

size: few
D: TRBD1
J: TRBJ2-5
V: TRBV5-5
DNA: TGTGCCAGCAGCCCGTTATCCGGGACAGGGGGCCGAGAGACCCAGTACTTC
CDR3: CASSPLSGTGGRETQYF

size: few
D: .
J: TRBJ1-5
V: TRBV6-5
DNA: TGTGCCAGCAGTTTTGGACGGAATAGCAATCAGCCCCAGCATTTT
CDR3: CASSFGRNSNQPQHF

size: .
D: .
J: TRBJ2-5
V: TRBV15
DNA: TGTGCCACCAGCAGAGATGAGGGTCTGGGATCGGAGACCCAGTACTTC
CDR3: CATSRDEGLGSETQYF

size: few
D: .
J: TRBJ2-7
V: TRBV6-1
DNA: TGTGCCAGCATGGGCAGTGGGACCTACGAGCAGTACTTC
CDR3: CASMGSGTYEQYF

size: .
D: TRBD2
J: TRBJ2-5
V: TRBV5-1
DNA: TGCGCCAGCAGCACTTCGACTAGCGGGAGAAAAGAGACCCAGTACTTC
CDR3: CASSTSTSGRKETQYF

size: many
D: .
J: TRBJ1-2
V: TRBV12-3/TRBV12-4
DNA: TGTGCCAGCAGTCTGGGACGGCAAGCTAACTATGGCTACACCTTC
CDR3: CASSLGRQANYGYTF

size: few
D: .
J: TRBJ2-1
V: TRBV7-6
DNA: TGTGCCAGCAGCGTTGACCTCGCCGGCTCCTACAATGAGCAGTTCTTC
CDR3: CASSVDLAGSYNEQFF

size: .
D: .
J: TRBJ1-5
V: TRBV12-3/TRBV12-4
DNA: TGTGCCAGCAGTTTAAGTGGGAGGGCGGAGTCGCCCCAGCATTTT
CDR3: CASSLSGRAESPQHF

size: .
D: .
J: TRBJ1-2
V: TRBV6-1
DNA: TGTGCCACCCGGGGAGGACGGCCTGCCGGTGGCTACACCTTC
CDR3: CATRGGRPAGGYTF

size: few
D: .
J: TRBJ2-5
V: TRBV9
DNA: TGTGCCAGCAGCGAAAGAGGGACCCGAACCACAGAGACCCAGTACTTC
CDR3: CASSERGTRTTETQYF

size: .
D: TRBD2
J: TRBJ2-1
V: TRBV5-1
DNA: TGCGCCAGCAGCTTGGTAGCGGGAGGGTCCTACAATGAGCAGTTCTTC
CDR3: CASSLVAGGSYNEQFF

size: few
D: .
J: TRBJ2-2
V: TRBV6-5
DNA: TGTGCCAGCAGTTACGCAAAACAGGACACCGGGGAGCTGTTTTTT
CDR3: CASSYAKQDTGELFF

size: .
D: .
J: TRBJ2-3
V: TRBV12-3/TRBV12-4
DNA: TGTGCCAGCAGAAAAACCGGGACTAGCACAGATACGCAGTATTTT
CDR3: CASRKTGTSTDTQYF

size: .
D: TRBD2
J: TRBJ2-1
V: TRBV11-2
DNA: TGTGCCAGCAGCTTAGGCCGTAGCGGGATGTTCTACAATGAGCAGTTCTTC
CDR3: CASSLGRSGMFYNEQFF

size: .
D: .
J: TRBJ1-5
V: TRBV28
DNA: TGTGCCAGCACACGGGTTCCAGGACAGCCCCAGCATTTT
CDR3: CASTRVPGQPQHF

size: .
D: TRBD2
J: TRBJ2-5
V: TRBV12-3/TRBV12-4
DNA: TGTGCCAGCAGTTCCCCCGGACTAGCGGGATTAGAGACCCAGTACTTC
CDR3: CASSSPGLAGLETQYF

size: few
D: TRBD1
J: TRBJ1-5
V: TRBV15
DNA: TGTGCCACCACCCGGGACAGGAATCAGCCCCAGCATTTT
CDR3: CATTRDRNQPQHF

size: .
D: .
J: TRBJ2-1
V: TRBV11-2
DNA: TGTGCCAGCAGCTTAGAACGGGATGAGCAGTTCTTC
CDR3: CASSLERDEQFF

size: .
D: .
J: TRBJ2-1
V: TRBV28
DNA: TGTGCCAGCAGTTTACCGACAGTTAATGAGCAGTTCTTC
CDR3: CASSLPTVNEQFF

size: few
D: TRBD1
J: TRBJ1-4
V: TRBV4-2
DNA: TGTGCCAGCAGGGACAGGCTTAATGAAAAACTGTTTTTT
CDR3: CASRDRLNEKLFF

size: .
D: .
J: TRBJ1-3
V: TRBV10-3
DNA: TGTGCCATCAGTGAGTCCCTGGGAACCGGAAACACCATATATTTT
CDR3: CAISESLGTGNTIYF

size: .
D: .
J: TRBJ2-1
V: TRBV7-2
DNA: TGTGCCAGCAGCTTAGGGGGGTCGATCTATGAGCAGTTCTTC
CDR3: CASSLGGSIYEQFF

size: few
D: .
J: TRBJ1-5
V: TRBV15
DNA: TGTGCCACCAGCAGAGACACCAGGGGGCCCCAGCATTTT
CDR3: CATSRDTRGPQHF

size: many
D: .
J: TRBJ2-4
V: TRBV5-1
DNA: TGCGCCAGCAGCTTCCGGAGCGACACGCGCCAAAACATTCAGTACTTC
CDR3: CASSFRSDTRQNIQYF

size: .
D: .
J: TRBJ2-7
V: TRBV6-2/TRBV6-3
DNA: TGTGCCAGCATGCTATACGGACGGCTGATCTCCTACGAGCAGTACTTC
CDR3: CASMLYGRLISYEQYF

size: few
D: .
J: TRBJ2-3
V: TRBV7-2
DNA: TGTGCCAGCAGCATGGGAGTAGGGACAGATACGCAGTATTTT
CDR3: CASSMGVGTDTQYF

size: .
D: TRBD2
J: TRBJ2-7
V: TRBV7-7
DNA: TGTGCCAGCAGCTTATACCTAACTAGCGGAGAGCAGTACTTC
CDR3: CASSLYLTSGEQYF